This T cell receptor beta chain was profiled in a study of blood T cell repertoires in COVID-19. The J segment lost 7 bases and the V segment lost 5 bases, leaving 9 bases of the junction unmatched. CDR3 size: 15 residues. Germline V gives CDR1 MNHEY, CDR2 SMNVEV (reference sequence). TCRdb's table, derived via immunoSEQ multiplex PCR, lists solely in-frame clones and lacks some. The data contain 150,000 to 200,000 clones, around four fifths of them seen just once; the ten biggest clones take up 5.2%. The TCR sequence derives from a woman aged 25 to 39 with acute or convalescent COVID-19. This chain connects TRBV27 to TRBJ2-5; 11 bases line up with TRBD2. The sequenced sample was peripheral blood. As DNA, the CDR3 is TGTGCCAGCAGTCCCGGGACTAGCGGAATAGGGACCCAGTACTTC. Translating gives CASSPGTSGIGTQYF.